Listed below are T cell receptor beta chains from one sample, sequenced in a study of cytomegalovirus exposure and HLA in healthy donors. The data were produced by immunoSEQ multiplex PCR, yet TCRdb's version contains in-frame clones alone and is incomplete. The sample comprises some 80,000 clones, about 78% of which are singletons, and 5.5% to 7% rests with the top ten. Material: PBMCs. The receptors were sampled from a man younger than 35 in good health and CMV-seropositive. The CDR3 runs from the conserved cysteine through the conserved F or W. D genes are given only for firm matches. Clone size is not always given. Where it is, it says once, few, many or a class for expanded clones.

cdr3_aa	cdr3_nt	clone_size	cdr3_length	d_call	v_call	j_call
CASSLVVSNTEAFF	TGCGCCAGCAGCTTGGTAGTTTCGAACACTGAAGCTTTCTTT	-	14	-	TRBV5-1	TRBJ1-1
CASSLESGRAQYF	TGCGCCAGCAGCTTGGAAAGCGGGAGGGCGCAGTATTTT	few	13	TRBD2	TRBV5-1	TRBJ2-3
CATSSLITSGETQYF	TGTGCCACCAGCAGCTTAATTACTAGTGGGGAGACCCAGTACTTC	-	15	-	TRBV15	TRBJ2-5
CASSSADRDEGTEAFF	TGTGCCAGCAGCTCGGCAGACAGGGACGAAGGGACTGAAGCTTTCTTT	-	16	TRBD1	TRBV7-9	TRBJ1-1
CASSPQRRVTDTQYF	TGTGCCAGCAGTCCTCAGCGGAGAGTCACAGATACGCAGTATTTT	once	15	-	TRBV6-5	TRBJ2-3
CASSVTGYNEQFF	TGTGCCAGCAGCGTCACAGGTTACAATGAGCAGTTCTTC	-	13	-	TRBV9	TRBJ2-1
CATPTQQDRNEQFF	TGTGCCACCCCTACACAGCAAGACCGCAATGAGCAGTTCTTC	-	14	-	TRBV15	TRBJ2-1
CASSYSSTGELFF	TGTGCCAGCAGTTACTCCTCGACCGGGGAGCTGTTTTTT	-	13	-	TRBV6-5	TRBJ2-2
CASSYSAANYGYTF	TGTGCCAGCAGTTACTCTGCGGCTAACTATGGCTACACCTTC	-	14	-	TRBV6-5	TRBJ1-2
CASHRTGISQPQHF	TGTGCCAGTCATAGGACAGGGATAAGTCAGCCCCAGCATTTT	-	14	TRBD1	TRBV28	TRBJ1-5
CASSLAAAQTQYF	TGTGCCAGCAGCTTAGCAGCGGCACAGACCCAGTACTTC	-	13	-	TRBV13	TRBJ2-5